Reported below is one TCR beta chain. Its matching antigen is unknown. Antigen-specific CD4+ T cells were expanded (with viral peptide pools) by the ViraFEST assay ahead of sequencing. Following 10 days of culture, CD4+ T cells were isolated. Absence of prior SARS-CoV-2 infection characterized the vaccine recipients, who showed negative nucleocapsid antibodies. Culturing of 1.5 million to 2.5 million PBMC per well took place with 8.5 to 10 IU/ml IL-2 and approximately 9.9 ug/ml peptides. This entry belongs to a study of vaccination effects on CD4 cells after COVID-19. Study observations and caveats: Marked clonal contraction was seen in infection- and vaccine-induced clones late after vaccination.

This table comes from immunoSEQ multiplex PCR, and its TCRdb copy is limited to in-frame clones, with some not included. The table has just under 45,000 clones, roughly four fifths seen once. The TCR sequence derives from a human donor who received a COVID-19 vaccine. The sample in question was CD4+ T cells from PBMCs cultured with SARS-CoV-2 spike peptides, obtained before COVID-19 vaccination.

In nucleotides, the CDR3 is TGTGCCAGCAGTGAAACTAGAGCTAACTATGGCTACACCTTC. Translation gives CASSETRANYGYTF. This chain uses TRBV2 with TRBJ1-2; no firm D call. The V gene's germline CDR1 is SNHLY and CDR2 FYNNEI. The CDR3 is 14 amino acids. Trimming took off 2 bases at V and 0 bases at J, with 7 bases between the two ends. The full variable domain, completed using reference TRBV2 and TRBJ1-2, is EPEVTQTPSHQVTQMGQEVILRCVPISNHLYFYWYRQILGQKVEFLVSFYNNEISEKSEIFDDQFSVERPDGSNFTLKIRSTKLEDSAMYFCASSETRANYGYTFGSGTRLTVV.